These 15 T cell receptor beta chains were sequenced from one sample in a study of cytomegalovirus exposure and HLA in healthy donors. It was with 60 Vbeta and 13 Jbeta primers that the PCR ran. Some clones are missing from TCRdb's copy, which holds only in-frame ones; the method was immunoSEQ multiplex PCR. Of under 150,000 clones listed, around 82% are singletons. The sample taken for sequencing was PBMCs. These receptors originate from a man between 40 and 49 years old in good health and CMV-seropositive.

This clone appeared a few times. This sequence joins TRBV6-5 and TRBJ1-2, with a tentative D call TRBD1 (5 bases). V lost 5 bases and J lost 7, with 14 bases in between. CDR1 MNHEY and CDR2 SVGAGI come from the germline V gene. The CDR3 extends over 13 amino acids. CDR3 nucleotides: TGTGCCAGCAGTCCCCCGGGGGTTAGTGGCTACACCTTC. Translating gives CASSPPGVSGYTF.

The chain links TRBV27 to TRBJ2-7, with 7 bases that match TRBD1. Germline V gives CDR1 MNHEY, CDR2 SMNVEV (reference sequence). Losses at the gene ends were 6 bases for V and 6 bases for J; bases not matched to a gene: 8. The CDR3 runs to 13 residues. The DNA of the CDR3 is TGTGCCAGCAGGCCGACAGGGAAGTCCGAGCAGTACTTC. It encodes CASRPTGKSEQYF.

The chain couples TRBV18 to TRBJ2-7; D is perhaps TRBD1 (6 bases). Germline CDR1 reads KGHSH; CDR2 reads LQKENI. Trimming shortened V by 0 bases and J by 2 bases, and 11 bases separated the two germline ends. This CDR3 region has 15 residues. The CDR3 is CASSPPYRTAYEQYF. The CDR3 DNA sequence: TGTGCCAGCTCACCACCATATAGGACAGCCTACGAGCAGTACTTC. Filled out from reference TRBV18 and TRBJ2-7, the complete variable domain reads NAGVMQNPRHLVRRRGQEARLRCSPMKGHSHVYWYRQLPEEGLKFMVYLQKENIIDESGMPKERFSAEFPKEGPSILRIQQVVRGDSAAYFCASSPPYRTAYEQYFGPGTRLTVT.

V usage is TRBV5-1 and J usage is TRBJ2-3; perhaps TRBD1 as D (6 bases). CDR3 length: 15 residues. The V and J ends lost 1 base and 0 bases respectively, with 9 bases between them. The germline gives CDR1 SGHRS, CDR2 YFSETQ. The CDR3 loop reads CASSLQGTSTDTQYF. In DNA, the CDR3 is TGCGCCAGCAGCTTGCAGGGGACCAGCACAGATACGCAGTATTTT.

About this clone: An end of the junction does not agree with germline; a read error may underlie this. This chain uses TRBV7-7 with TRBJ1-2; D gene ambiguous. This CDR3 has 12 amino acids. Germline V gene sequence: CDR1 SSHAT, CDR2 FNYEAQ (reference sequence). CDR3 in amino acids: CASSPECRGYTF. CDR3 nucleotide sequence: TGTGCTAGCAGCCCGGAGTGCCGTGGCTACACCTTC. Full variable domain (missing parts from reference TRBV7-7 and TRBJ1-2): GAGVSQSPRYKVTKRGQDVTLRCDPISSHATLYWYQQALGQGPEFLTYFNYEAQPDKSGLPSDRFSAERPEGSISTLTIQRTEQRDSAMYRCASSPECRGYTFGSGTRLTVV.

The chain carries TRBV10-2 and TRBJ2-5; 15 positions agree with TRBD2. With V trimmed by 4 bases and J by 4 bases, 13 bases remained unmatched. CDR1 is WSHSY, CDR2 SAAADI, per germline. The CDR3 contains 19 residues. The CDR3 nucleotides are TGCGCCAGCAGTGTAGGACTAGCGGGGGGGCTGGATTTCTTAGAGACCCAGTACTTC. It encodes CASSVGLAGGLDFLETQYF.

J is TRBJ1-5 and V is TRBV7-2, with D unclear. The V gene lost 1 base and the J gene lost 0 bases, with 7 bases spanning the gap. The CDR3 length is 15 residues. Germline V CDR1 and CDR2: SGHTA, FQGNSA. CDR3 in DNA: TGTGCCAGCAGCTTAGGACACCTTAGCAATCAGCCCCAGCATTTT. Protein: CASSLGHLSNQPQHF.

CDR3 nucleotides: TGCGCCAGCAGCTTGGACGGACAGGCGCTCTATGGCTACACCTTC. It encodes CASSLDGQALYGYTF. This chain links TRBV5-1 with TRBJ1-2; TRBD1 matches 7 bases. The J segment lost 4 bases and the V segment lost 0 bases, leaving 6 bases of the junction unmatched. Germline assignment: CDR1 SGHRS and CDR2 YFSETQ. This CDR3 contains 15 residues.

This chain uses TRBV30 with TRBJ1-5; 9 positions agree with TRBD1. This CDR3 region has 13 residues. Germline V lookup: CDR1 GTSNPN, CDR2 SVGIG (reference sequence). J gave up 9 bases and V 1 base, and 4 bases lay outside the gene matches. Here the CDR3 DNA reads TGTGCCTGGAGTGGGGACAGGGACGGGCCCCAGCATTTT. Residues: CAWSGDRDGPQHF.

The V gene is TRBV19, the J gene TRBJ2-6; possibly TRBD2 for D (6 bases). The CDR3 runs to 15 residues. Deletions cut 6 bases from V and 1 base from J, with 10 bases between. Germline V gene data show CDR1 as LNHDA and CDR2 as SQIVND (reference sequence). The CDR3 loop is CASRPEGSGANVLTF. As DNA, the CDR3 is TGTGCCAGTAGACCGGAGGGATCTGGGGCCAACGTCCTGACTTTC.

The rearrangement links TRBV10-3 to TRBJ2-2; TRBD2 agrees at 7 bases. The CDR3 runs 19 residues. With V trimmed by 0 bases and J by 2 bases, 12 bases remained unmatched. Per the germline V gene, CDR1 is ENHRY and CDR2 is SYGVKD. The CDR3 bases are TGTGCCATCAGTGAGTCAGCGGGATCGGGGAGCTTAAACACCGGGGAGCTGTTTTTT. It specifies CAISESAGSGSLNTGELFF.

Note on this clone: Germline and junction disagree at one end, which may indicate a read error. The sample has other DNA sequences that encode this CDR3 too. This chain connects TRBV4-2 to TRBJ2-1; 9 bases line up with TRBD2. There are 17 residues in the CDR3. In germline, CDR1 is LGHNA, CDR2 YNFKEQ. The CDR3 coding sequence is TGTGCCAGTAGCCAAGAAAGGGGGGGACTAGCTGGCAATGAGCAGTTCTTC. Translating gives CASSQERGGLAGNEQFF.

The chain joins TRBV28 to TRBJ2-4; the D gene is possibly TRBD1 (6 bases). V lost 3 bases and J 0 bases, leaving 12 bases between the germline ends. The CDR3 runs 16 residues. Looked up from germline, CDR1 is MDHEN and CDR2 is SYDVKM. The CDR3 region has the DNA TGTGCCAGCAGTTTGCAGGGGAGAGTAGCCAAAAACATTCAGTACTTC. As protein: CASSLQGRVAKNIQYF.

This rearrangement joins TRBV28 to TRBJ1-5; no firm D call. This CDR3 spans 13 amino acids. In germline, CDR1 is MDHEN, CDR2 SYDVKM. V lost 3 bases and J 6 bases, leaving 9 bases between the germline ends. This CDR3 is CASSLQISQPQHF. The CDR3 DNA reads as TGTGCCAGCAGTTTGCAAATCAGTCAGCCCCAGCATTTT. The full variable domain, completed using reference TRBV28 and TRBJ1-5, is DVKVTQSSRYLVKRTGEKVFLECVQDMDHENMFWYRQDPGLGLRLIYFSYDVKMKEKGDIPEGYSVSREKKERFSLILESASTNQTSMYLCASSLQISQPQHFGDGTRLSIL.

The CDR3, as DNA: TGTGCCTGGAGTTCCACAGGCGATCCATTCCAGCTCTCTGGAAACACCATATATTTT. Translated, it gives CAWSSTGDPFQLSGNTIYF. The rearrangement joins TRBV30 to TRBJ1-3; the D gene is possibly TRBD1 (5 bases). Per germline, CDR1 GTSNPN and CDR2 SVGIG (reference sequence). V gave up 2 bases and J gave up 0 bases, with 23 bases separating them. This CDR3 is 19 amino acids long.